This TCR beta chain derives from a study of shared clonotypes between healthy human individuals (dated by TCRdb to the early 2020s). Regarding the study in general: Three men and two women, aged 18 to 49 years, made up the cohort. Between about 0.8 and 9 billion PBMCs per donor were obtained by leukapheresis. Different laboratories and diverse techniques were used to prepare libraries and sequence TCR repertoires, to increase sequencing depth and limit assay-specific biases. To estimate repertoire size and how much clonotype sharing occurs between individuals, the study deeply sequenced the blood TCR repertoires of several healthy adults. For each donor, CD4 naive and CD4 memory were each given three plates, CD8 naive was given two plates, and CD8 memory was given one plate.

The germline ends are 14 bases apart after V is trimmed by 0 bases and J by 6 bases. Spanning cysteine to phenylalanine, the CDR3 consists of 15 amino acids. The sequence is cut down to CDR3 DNA, 45 bases in frame from base 1. From the germline V gene (reference sequence), CDR1 is MNHNY and CDR2 is SVGAGI. Concerning this clone itself: Its antigen is currently not known. Qualities for individual bases were not recorded, and no much larger clone is one base off.

CD8 naive samples were obtained by positive selection for CCR7 among CD45RO-negative cells, yielding a CD45RA+CCR7+ population from which TemRA cells were excluded. The donors were healthy, HIV-negative adults with no recently reported acute infections or vaccinations. Every donor was a Caucasian adult residing in Nashville, Tennessee, USA. Blood was collected by leukapheresis, and PBMCs were isolated by Ficoll-Histopaque density gradient centrifugation and then cryopreserved in liquid nitrogen vapor phase. Purity and quantity of every magnetically sorted T cell population were checked by analytical flow cytometry. Genomic DNA was isolated from each sorted fraction and quantified by UV absorbance on a Nanodrop 2000c. Using the deep immunoSEQ assay, multiplex PCR amplified TCR CDR3 regions from genomic DNA. For each cell subset, the extracted genomic DNA was distributed evenly across all wells of several immunoSEQ 96-well plates, and each plate served as one replicate. For sorted subsets, about 0.2 ug genomic DNA, equal to about 30,000 T cell genomes, was loaded into each replicate PCR. Purified libraries were measured with a Qubit 3.0 fluorometer, size-checked on a Bioanalyzer 2100, and measured again with the KAPA Library Quantification kit. Every immunoSEQ 96-well plate was sequenced on a dedicated single-read 150-cycle Illumina NextSeq 550 flow cell. Under the source paper's analysis protocol: Because the immunoSEQ output included only junctional sequences and no quality scores, the filtering could not be the same as the filtering used for full-length reads. Sequences were annotated with PyIR, a Python wrapper for IgBLAST v1.9, using IMGT germline references to assign V/J genes and CDR3. Reads were filtered out if the reads had weak V/J assignments (E-value above 1e-6), no CDR3, stop codons, out-of-frame junctions, or ambiguous translated residues. V3J clonotypes were defined as sequences sharing the same inferred V gene, J gene, and CDR3 amino acid sequence. Percentage overlap between repertoires was computed as shared unique clonotypes divided by the size of the smaller repertoire. Repertoire richness was assessed with RTK rarefaction, the Chao1 estimator, and Recon v2.1 estimates of unobserved clonotypes. Generation probabilities were computed with OLGA for all TCRbeta clonotypes obtained by the gDNA method from four donors. TCRdb retrieved this table from immuneACCESS and kept in-frame rearrangements only. Not all clones are present; in checked studies, unresolved V genes account for under half, and no reason is known for the remainder. V and J calls and clone size are copied from that table; D and trimming were computed from the DNA. The sample table lists about 800,000 clones, about 96% of them with a count of one. The ten largest account for approximately 0.2% of the sample.

Results and caveats for the whole study, not just this receptor: Rarefaction of sorted-subset datasets indicated incomplete sequencing despite the large sequencing depth. Because the study included only a small number of donors, the genetic and exposure-history diversity represented was limited. Sampling was restricted to blood, and TCR repertoires in tissue are likely to differ from TCR repertoires in blood. Clonotypes shared by all four sorted-subset donors showed higher generation probabilities than non-shared clonotypes. Pairwise subsampling led to the expectation that sequencing depth would affect the degree of clonotype sharing among donors. Sharing across a handful of donors was observed for approximately 5% of naive CD4, over 3% of naive CD8, roughly 2.3% of memory CD4, and roughly 0.4% of memory CD8 clonotypes. Estimated clonotype richness was generally larger for naive than for memory subsets.

This TCR was recovered from a man aged 25 to 40 in good health. Rearrangement joined TRBV6-6 to TRBJ1-2; TRBD1 is a weak D gene call, 6 bases matching. Sequencing used naive CD8+ T cells sorted from blood. In the paper's terms, the cell subset or site label means: CD45RA+CCR7+. The DNA is TGTGCCAGCAGTTACTCATACAGGGATCGCAATGGCTACACCTTC. This translates into CASSYSYRDRNGYTF.